This T cell receptor (beta chain) was profiled in a study of Graves' ophthalmopathy and Graves' hyperthyroidism. Ophthalmopathy-affected donors exhibited moderate-to-severe activity, CAS ≥3, NOSPECS ≥4, and duration under 3 months. Establishment of the diagnosis relied upon clinical symptoms, serum thyroxine, TRAb, thyroid ultrasound and orbital computed tomography. About 10 ml of fresh blood yielded the PBMCs by density gradient. This clonotype was detected only a few times. The sequenced template was RNA, covering the TCR beta CDR3 region. Second-round multiplex PCR came after a first-round RT-PCR that employed HTBI primers. TCRdb independently ran MiXCR on the multiplex PCR reads; one entry per CDR3 protein. This table has more than 550,000 distinct CDR3 sequences, about two fifths appearing once. The material sequenced was peripheral blood. The TCR sequence derives from an adult man with Graves' ophthalmopathy.

This chain's CDR3 is CASSLGLAIGYQETQYF. In DNA form, the CDR3 reads TGCGCCAGCAGCTTGGGACTAGCGATAGGGTACCAAGAGACCCAGTACTTC. This chain links TRBV5-1 with TRBJ2-5, with 8 bases that match TRBD2. V lost 0 bases to trimming and J lost 0 bases; unmatched junction nucleotides: 7. Germline V CDR1 and CDR2: SGHRS, YFSETQ. This CDR3 spans 17 amino acids.